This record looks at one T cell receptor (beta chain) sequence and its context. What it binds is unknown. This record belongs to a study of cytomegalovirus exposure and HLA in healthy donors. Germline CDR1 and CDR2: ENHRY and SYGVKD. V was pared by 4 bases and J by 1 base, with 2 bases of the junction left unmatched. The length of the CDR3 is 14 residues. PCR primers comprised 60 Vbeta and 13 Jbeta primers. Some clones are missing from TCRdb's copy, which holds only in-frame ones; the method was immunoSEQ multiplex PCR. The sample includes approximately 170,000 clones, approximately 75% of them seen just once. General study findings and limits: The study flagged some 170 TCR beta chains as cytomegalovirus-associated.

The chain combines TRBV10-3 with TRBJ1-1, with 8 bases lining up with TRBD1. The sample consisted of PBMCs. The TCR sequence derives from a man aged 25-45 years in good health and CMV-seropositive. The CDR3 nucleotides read TGTGCCATCAGTGCAGGACAGGGGAACACTGAAGCTTTCTTT. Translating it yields CAISAGQGNTEAFF.